The sequence of this TCR beta chain was determined in a study of sequential checkpoint blockade in melanoma. CDR1 and CDR2 (germline): GTSNPN, SVGIG (reference sequence). Germline trimming cut 1 base from V and 10 bases from J; bases unmatched to any gene: 5. The CDR3 has 14 amino acids. TCRdb's copy holds only in-frame clones and misses some; the assay was immunoSEQ multiplex PCR. The table has about 5,500 clones, roughly three fifths seen once. Treatment indicated: randomized to nivolumab then ipilimumab (arm A) or the reverse (arm B). The sequencing here drew on CD8+ T cells sorted from blood (inferred from file names), taken from a patient given nivolumab and ipilimumab in sequence. The TCR originated in a human donor with melanoma. The rearrangement uses TRBV30 and TRBJ2-1; 12 nucleotides match TRBD2. This chain's CDR3 is CAWSGLAGAGEQFF. Written as DNA, the CDR3 is TGTGCCTGGAGTGGACTAGCGGGAGCTGGAGAGCAGTTCTTC.